Listed below are T cell receptor beta chains from one sample, sequenced in a study of blood T cell repertoires in COVID-19. Profiling relied on immunoSEQ multiplex PCR, and the TCRdb table lists in-frame clones only, not all of them. The repertoire holds a few hundred thousand clones, more than 80% seen once, with approximately 7.5% in the top ten. Material for sequencing was peripheral blood. These receptors originate from a woman between 25 and 40 years old with COVID-19, enrolled during active disease. Each CDR3 is given without its conserved first and last residue. The order of the fields is V gene, J gene, CDR3 protein.

V: TRBV21-1
J: TRBJ1-5
CDR3: AVQDRERQPQH

V: TRBV6-5
J: TRBJ2-7
CDR3: ASRPTGVYEQY

V: TRBV9
J: TRBJ2-5
CDR3: ASSPRTSPGETQY

V: TRBV30
J: TRBJ2-2
CDR3: AWSVGAGVNTGELF

V: TRBV28
J: TRBJ1-2
CDR3: ASSPPRRDGYT

V: TRBV9
J: TRBJ2-1
CDR3: ASSPRLDEQF

V: TRBV18
J: TRBJ2-7
CDR3: ASSERTGGSYEQY

V: TRBV13
J: TRBJ2-5
CDR3: ASSLTDPGGETQY

V: TRBV6-5
J: TRBJ1-5
CDR3: ASSRSGGGQPQH

V: TRBV9
J: TRBJ2-1
CDR3: ASSAVTEPYNEQF

V: TRBV4-3
J: TRBJ1-1
CDR3: ASSQDRGMNTEAF

V: TRBV14
J: TRBJ2-7
CDR3: ASSPLGGAGPEQY